Here is one T cell receptor beta chain with its context. No antigen is known for it. There are no base qualities to consult, and no much larger clone falls within one base. Here V drops 3 bases and J drops 3 bases, and the junction holds 10 bases not matched to any gene. The germline V gene yields MGHRA for CDR1 and YSYEKL for CDR2. The CDR3 starts with the cysteine, ends with the phenylalanine, and has 17 residues. Only the CDR3 part of the read is kept: 51 bases, read in frame from the first base. Read against the paper, the sample's time point label means: cells obtained before transplantation from donor or recipient. CD3+CD4+ and CD3+CD8+ populations were FACS-sorted from unstimulated pre-transplant donor and recipient cells taken from spleen or lymph nodes. The data were obtained in a study of graft-versus-host responses after intestinal transplantation listed by TCRdb under 2021. For the wider study: The transplants that recipients received were multivisceral, liver-intestinal, or isolated intestinal. After intestinal transplantation, graft-versus-host and host-versus-graft alloreactive T cell clones were followed in the graft, circulation and bone marrow using bulk TCR-beta CDR3 sequencing. Donor T cell macrochimerism was defined as a peak of at least 4% donor T cells among recipient peripheral blood mononuclear cells. Rather than going through the commercial service, samples from a few later patients were sequenced in-house on an Illumina MiSeq and processed with MiXCR. To identify alloreactive clones, pre-transplant mixed lymphocyte reaction products were sequenced and then compared with unstimulated pre-transplant donor and recipient T cells. A cohort of more than 20 intestinal transplant recipients, including one retransplant, was enrolled, and a few patients lacking pretransplant specimens were excluded. Every recipient was given anti-thymocyte globulin induction, then maintenance tacrolimus and steroids for approximately 3 years.

Study-level results and caveats: The conclusions were limited by the relatively low number and heterogeneity of the intestinal transplant patients. GvH clones were detected in recipient bone marrow, and some appeared earlier in ileal mucosa or blood, consistent with an intestinal mucosal origin. Early after transplant, declines in HvG clones were associated with peak levels of circulating GvH clones. In the allografts of patients with donor T cell macrochimerism, GvH to HvG T cell clonal ratios were high.

The receptor library was made with the immunoSEQ multiplex PCR assay. For most patients, genomic DNA was isolated with the Qiagen DNeasy Blood and Tissue Kit and sent frozen to Adaptive Biotechnologies for TCR sequencing. For most patients, high-throughput TCR-beta CDR3 sequencing of genomic DNA was performed by Adaptive Biotechnologies. The authors processed their data as follows. TCR sequencing data were retrieved from Adaptive's ImmunoSEQ software for 15 to 20 patients, whereas a few other patients were processed with MiXCR and VDJtools. To correct CD4 versus CD8 sorting errors, any sequence found in both subsets at a frequency ratio below 5:1 was removed. CDR3 nucleotide sequences shared between donor and recipient were removed because the origin of such sequences could not be assigned. To count as alloreactive, a clone needed at least 2-fold expansion over unstimulated cells and a minimum CFSE-low frequency of 0.002% (template counts) or 0.001% (read counts). A clone was considered mappable if detected in the sequenced pre-transplant spleen, lymph node, or MLR CFSE-low populations of the donor or recipient. Cumulative frequency of alloreactive clones was calculated as a percentage of all sequences weighted by copy number. This is the immuneACCESS table as TCRdb keeps it, with only in-frame sequences that have V and J called. A part of the clones is gone; compared with another copy, unresolved V genes explain less than half, and the rest is unexplained. That table supplies the V and J calls and clone size; D and trimming were determined from the DNA. The table for this sample lists over 100,000 clones; approximately 95% of them were counted only once. Roughly 3% of the sample lies in the top ten.

The chain employs TRBV4-1 and TRBJ1-3; TRBD1 lines up with 8 middle nucleotides. This sample comprised unstimulated CD8+ T cells sorted from spleen or lymph node cells, obtained before intestinal transplant. The TCR comes from a human donor who received an intestinal transplant. The nucleotide sequence is TGCGCCAGCAGCCACCCTGGACAGGGTGGGAGTGGAAACACCATATATTTT. Its protein is CASSHPGQGGSGNTIYF.